This T cell receptor beta chain was identified in a study of blood T cell repertoires in COVID-19. Across the whole study: Acute-phase and convalescent COVID-19 samples originated in the United States, Italy and Spain.

The length of the CDR3 is 16 residues. With 2 bases clipped from V and 4 bases from J, the junction kept 7 bases outside the gene matches. Germline V gene data show CDR1 as SGHVS and CDR2 as FQNEAQ. Method: immunoSEQ multiplex PCR; TCRdb's copy keeps in-frame clones and lacks some. The table records fewer than 450,000 clones, about 90% of them present only once. The V gene is TRBV7-8, the J gene TRBJ2-2, with 7 bases aligning to TRBD2. Sequencing was carried out using peripheral blood. The sequence derives from a woman between 18 and 30 years old who had recovered from COVID-19. CDR3 bases: TGTGCCAGCAGCTTACCCGCGGGAGTTTCCACCGGGGAGCTGTTTTTT. Protein product: CASSLPAGVSTGELFF.